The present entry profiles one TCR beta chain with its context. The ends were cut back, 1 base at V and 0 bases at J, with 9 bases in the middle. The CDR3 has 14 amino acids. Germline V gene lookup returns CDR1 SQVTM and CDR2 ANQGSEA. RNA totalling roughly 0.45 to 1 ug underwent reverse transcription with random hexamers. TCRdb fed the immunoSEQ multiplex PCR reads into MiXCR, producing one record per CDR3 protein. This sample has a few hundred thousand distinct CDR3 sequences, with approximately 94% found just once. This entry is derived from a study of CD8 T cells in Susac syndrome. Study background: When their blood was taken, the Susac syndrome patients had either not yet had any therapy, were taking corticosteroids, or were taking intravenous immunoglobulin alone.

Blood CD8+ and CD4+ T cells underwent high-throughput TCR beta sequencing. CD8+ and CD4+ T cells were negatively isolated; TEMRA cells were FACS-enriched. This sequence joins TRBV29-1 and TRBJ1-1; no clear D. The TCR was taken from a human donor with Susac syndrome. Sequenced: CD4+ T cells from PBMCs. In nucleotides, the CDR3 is TGCAGCGTTGAAGGCCAACGGCTGAACACTGAAGCTTTCTTT. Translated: CSVEGQRLNTEAFF.